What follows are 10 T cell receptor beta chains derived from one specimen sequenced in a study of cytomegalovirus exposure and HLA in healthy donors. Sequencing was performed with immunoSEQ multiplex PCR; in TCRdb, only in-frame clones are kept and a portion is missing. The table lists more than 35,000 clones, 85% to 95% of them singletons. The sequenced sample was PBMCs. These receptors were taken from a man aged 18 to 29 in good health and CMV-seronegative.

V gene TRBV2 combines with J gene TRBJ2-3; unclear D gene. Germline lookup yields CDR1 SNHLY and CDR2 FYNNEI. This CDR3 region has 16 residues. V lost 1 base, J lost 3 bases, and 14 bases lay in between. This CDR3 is CASSEVQIITTDTQYF. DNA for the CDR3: TGTGCCAGCAGTGAAGTACAGATAATTACTACAGATACGCAGTATTTT. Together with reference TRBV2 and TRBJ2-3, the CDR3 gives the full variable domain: EPEVTQTPSHQVTQMGQEVILRCVPISNHLYFYWYRQILGQKVEFLVSFYNNEISEKSEIFDDQFSVERPDGSNFTLKIRSTKLEDSAMYFCASSEVQIITTDTQYFGPGTRLTVL.

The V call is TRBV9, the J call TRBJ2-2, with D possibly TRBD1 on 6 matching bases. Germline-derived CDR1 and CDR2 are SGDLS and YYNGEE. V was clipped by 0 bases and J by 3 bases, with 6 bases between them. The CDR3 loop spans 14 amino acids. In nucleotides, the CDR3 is TGTGCCAGCAGCGTAGACAGGGACACCGGGGAGCTGTTTTTT. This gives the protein CASSVDRDTGELFF. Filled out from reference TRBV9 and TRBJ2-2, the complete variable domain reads DSGVTQTPKHLITATGQRVTLRCSPRSGDLSVYWYQQSLDQGLQFLIQYYNGEERAKGNILERFSAQQFPDLHSELNLSSLELGDSALYFCASSVDRDTGELFFGEGSRLTVL.

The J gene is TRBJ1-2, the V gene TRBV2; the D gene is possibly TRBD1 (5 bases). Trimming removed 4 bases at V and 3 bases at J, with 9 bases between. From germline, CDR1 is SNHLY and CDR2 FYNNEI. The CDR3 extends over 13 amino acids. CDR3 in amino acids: CASSGETDYGYTF. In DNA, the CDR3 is TGTGCCAGCAGTGGAGAGACAGACTATGGCTACACCTTC.

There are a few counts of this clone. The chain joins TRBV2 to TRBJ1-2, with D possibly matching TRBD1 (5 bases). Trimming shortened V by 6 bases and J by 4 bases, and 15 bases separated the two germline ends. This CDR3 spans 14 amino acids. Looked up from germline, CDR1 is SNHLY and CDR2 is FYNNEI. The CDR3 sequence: CASRVTDNLYGYTF. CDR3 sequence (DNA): TGTGCCAGCAGAGTGACAGACAACCTCTATGGCTACACCTTC. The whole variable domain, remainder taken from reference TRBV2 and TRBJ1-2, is EPEVTQTPSHQVTQMGQEVILRCVPISNHLYFYWYRQILGQKVEFLVSFYNNEISEKSEIFDDQFSVERPDGSNFTLKIRSTKLEDSAMYFCASRVTDNLYGYTFGSGTRLTVV.

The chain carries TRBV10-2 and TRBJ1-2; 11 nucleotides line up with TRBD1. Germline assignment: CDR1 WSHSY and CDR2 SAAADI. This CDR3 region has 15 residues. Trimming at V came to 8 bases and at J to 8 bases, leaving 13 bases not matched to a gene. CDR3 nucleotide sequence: TGCGCCAGCGGCCACGGGACAGGGGGGACGGGCGGCTACACCTTC. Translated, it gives CASGHGTGGTGGYTF.

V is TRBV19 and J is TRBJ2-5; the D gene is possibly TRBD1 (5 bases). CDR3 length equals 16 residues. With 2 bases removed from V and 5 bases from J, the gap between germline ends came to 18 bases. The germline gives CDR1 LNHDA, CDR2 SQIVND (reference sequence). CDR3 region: CASSIWDGATGETQYF. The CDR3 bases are TGTGCCAGTAGTATATGGGATGGGGCAACCGGGGAGACCCAGTACTTC. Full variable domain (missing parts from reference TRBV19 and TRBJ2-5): DGGITQSPKYLFRKEGQNVTLSCEQNLNHDAMYWYRQDPGQGLRLIYYSQIVNDFQKGDIAEGYSVSREKKESFPLTVTSAQKNPTAFYLCASSIWDGATGETQYFGPGTRLLVL.

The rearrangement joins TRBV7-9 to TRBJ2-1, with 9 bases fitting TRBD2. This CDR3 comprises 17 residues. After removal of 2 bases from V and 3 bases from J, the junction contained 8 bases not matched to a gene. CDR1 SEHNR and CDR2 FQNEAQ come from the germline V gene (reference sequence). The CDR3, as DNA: TGTGCCAGCAGCTTAATTTCTAGCGGGGTCCTCTACAATGAGCAGTTCTTC. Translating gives CASSLISSGVLYNEQFF.

The CDR3 sequence is CASSLLGRNTEAFF. The CDR3 DNA is TGCGCCAGCAGCTTGCTGGGGAGGAACACTGAAGCTTTCTTT. The rearrangement links TRBV5-1 to TRBJ1-1; D gene uncertain. Trimming pared 1 base from V and 1 base from J, leaving 8 bases between. Germline CDR1 SGHRS, CDR2 YFSETQ. This CDR3 comprises 14 residues.

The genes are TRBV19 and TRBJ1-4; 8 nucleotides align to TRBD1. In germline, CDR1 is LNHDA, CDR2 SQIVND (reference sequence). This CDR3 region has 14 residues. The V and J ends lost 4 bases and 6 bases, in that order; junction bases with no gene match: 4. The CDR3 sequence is CASSRDRTYEKLFF. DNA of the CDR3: TGTGCCAGTAGTAGGGACAGGACCTATGAAAAACTGTTTTTT.

The CDR3 coding sequence is TGTGCCAGCAGGTCCTCCGCGGCTTATGAGCAGTTCTTC. This translates into CASRSSAAYEQFF. The chain joins TRBV27 to TRBJ2-1; D is uncertain. The CDR3 loop spans 13 amino acids. The V and J ends lost 6 bases and 8 bases respectively, with 14 bases between them. Germline CDR1 MNHEY, CDR2 SMNVEV (reference sequence).